This TCR beta chain is from a study of patients and donors after allogeneic stem cell transplantation. A single record per CDR3 protein comes from TCRdb applying MiXCR to the RT-PCR reads. This sample has roughly 940,000 distinct CDR3 sequences, with around 17% found just once. Only a few counts were recorded for this clonotype. Sequencing was performed on blood, either unsorted or a sorted T cell fraction (not recorded which). The receptor was isolated from a human donor who was either an allogeneic HSCT recipient or a stem cell or donor lymphocyte infusion donor (not recorded which). It is not recorded whose cells these are; they may come from a transplant donor.

CDR3 nucleotides: TGCGCCAGCAGCTCCTCCGACTCTGGGGCCAACGTCCTGACTTTC. Its protein is CASSSSDSGANVLTF. J is TRBJ2-6 and V is TRBV5-1; D unclear. Germline values: CDR1 SGHRS, CDR2 YFSETQ. The CDR3 has 15 residues. V was clipped by 3 bases and J by 0 bases, with 7 bases between them.